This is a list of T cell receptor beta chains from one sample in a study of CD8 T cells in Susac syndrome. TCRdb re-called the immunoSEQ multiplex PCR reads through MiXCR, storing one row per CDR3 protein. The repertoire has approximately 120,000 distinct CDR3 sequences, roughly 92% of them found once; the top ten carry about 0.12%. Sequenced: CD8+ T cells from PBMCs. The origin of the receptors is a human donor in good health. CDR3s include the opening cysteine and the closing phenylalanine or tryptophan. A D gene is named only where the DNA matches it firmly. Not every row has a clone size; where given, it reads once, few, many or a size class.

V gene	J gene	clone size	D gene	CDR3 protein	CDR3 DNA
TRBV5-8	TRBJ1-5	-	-	CASSLGWQDVKPQHF	TGTGCCAGCAGCTTGGGTTGGCAGGACGTGAAGCCCCAGCATTTT
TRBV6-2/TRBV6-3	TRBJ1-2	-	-	CASSEGQPYGYTF	TGTGCCAGCAGCGAGGGACAACCCTATGGCTACACCTTC
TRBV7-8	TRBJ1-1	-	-	CASSLGVSEAFF	TGTGCCAGCAGCTTAGGGGTGAGCGAAGCTTTCTTT
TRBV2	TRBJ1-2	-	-	CASSESKGPYGYTF	TGTGCCAGCAGTGAATCCAAGGGACCCTATGGCTACACCTTC
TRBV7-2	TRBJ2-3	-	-	CASSSRFTQYF	TGTGCCAGCAGCTCCAGGTTCACGCAGTATTTT
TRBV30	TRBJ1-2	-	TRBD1	CAGSGTGSYGYTF	TGTGCCGGGTCCGGGACAGGGAGCTATGGCTACACCTTC
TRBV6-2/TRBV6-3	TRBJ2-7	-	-	CASLQGDYEQYF	TGTGCCAGCCTACAGGGTGACTACGAGCAGTACTTC
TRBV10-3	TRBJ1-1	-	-	CAISDPGNQANTEAFF	TGTGCCATCAGTGACCCAGGGAATCAGGCGAACACTGAAGCTTTCTTT
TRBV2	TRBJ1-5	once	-	CASREFSNQPQHF	TGTGCCAGCCGCGAGTTTAGCAATCAGCCCCAGCATTTT
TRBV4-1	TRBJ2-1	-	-	CASSQEARGEQFF	TGCGCCAGCAGCCAAGAAGCACGGGGTGAGCAGTTCTTC
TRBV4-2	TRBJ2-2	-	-	CASSQGEGDTGELFF	TGTGCCAGCAGCCAAGGGGAGGGGGACACCGGGGAGCTGTTTTTT
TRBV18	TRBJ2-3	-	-	CASSRSEQGGTDTQYF	TGTGCCAGCTCACGGTCAGAACAGGGCGGAACAGATACGCAGTATTTT
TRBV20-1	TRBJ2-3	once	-	CSALGPSRITDTQYF	TGCAGTGCATTGGGCCCTTCCCGGATCACAGATACGCAGTATTTT
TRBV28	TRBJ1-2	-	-	CASRLKGLGYTF	TGTGCCAGCAGATTAAAGGGGCTCGGCTACACCTTC
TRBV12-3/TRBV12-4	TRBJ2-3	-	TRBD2	CASTPLLAGGPNTQYF	TGTGCCAGCACCCCGCTCCTAGCGGGGGGGCCTAATACGCAGTATTTT
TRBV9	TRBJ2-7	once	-	CASSAPPRDWKYF	TGTGCCAGCAGCGCGCCCCCCCGGGACTGGAAGTACTTC
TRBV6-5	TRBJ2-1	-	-	CASSSLGLIINEQFF	TGTGCCAGCAGTTCCCTGGGACTTATCATCAATGAGCAGTTCTTC
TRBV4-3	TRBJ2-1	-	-	CASSQDAGLTSNNEQFF	TGCGCCAGCAGCCAAGATGCAGGTCTAACTAGCAACAATGAGCAGTTCTTC
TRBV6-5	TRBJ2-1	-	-	CASSYRGQSGEFF	TGTGCCAGCAGTTACCGTGGACAAAGTGGGGAGTTCTTC
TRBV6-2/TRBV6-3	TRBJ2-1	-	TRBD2	CASTPLAGGAYNEQFF	TGTGCCAGCACCCCCCTAGCGGGAGGAGCCTACAATGAGCAGTTCTTC
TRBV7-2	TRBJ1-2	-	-	CASSGEGPFYGYTF	TGTGCCAGCAGCGGGGAGGGGCCCTTCTATGGCTACACCTTC
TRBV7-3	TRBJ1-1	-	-	CASSLIFRGARTEAFF	TGTGCCAGCAGCTTAATCTTTCGGGGGGCTCGCACTGAAGCTTTCTTT
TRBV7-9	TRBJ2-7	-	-	CASSESGLTYEQYF	TGTGCCAGCAGTGAGAGCGGGCTAACCTACGAGCAGTACTTC
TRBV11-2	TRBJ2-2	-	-	CASLDSLQTSTGELFF	TGTGCCAGCCTAGACAGTCTCCAAACTAGCACCGGGGAGCTGTTTTTT
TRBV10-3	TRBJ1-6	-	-	CAISEMNSPLHF	TGTGCCATCAGTGAGATGAATTCACCCCTCCACTTT
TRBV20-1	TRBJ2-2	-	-	CASRGPTNTGELFF	TGCGCGAGCCGCGGGCCCACGAACACCGGGGAGCTGTTTTTT
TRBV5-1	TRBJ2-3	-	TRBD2	CASSSGGGVDTQYF	TGCGCCAGCAGTTCTGGCGGGGGAGTGGATACGCAGTATTTT